This T cell receptor beta chain derives from a study of cytomegalovirus exposure and HLA in healthy donors (dated by TCRdb to the late 2010s). Study-wide context: In an earlier analysis of some 550 of the donors, approximately 300 Gb of sequence data and 90 million to 120 million unique TCR beta sequences from roughly 180 million T cells were reported. High-throughput TCR immunosequencing, statistical association of individual TCRs with disease status, and machine learning were combined to predict cytomegalovirus infection status. The T cell repertoires of under 750 subjects were profiled by immunosequencing and related to cytomegalovirus serostatus. The study aimed to test whether signatures of past pathogen exposure could be identified by cataloging public T cell receptors. On average, around 230,000 unique TCR beta nucleotide sequences were sequenced per donor among fewer than 500 genotyped donors of the cohort, with roughly 18% of those sequences being non-productive. About 280 gigabases of sequencing data and around 85 million unique TCR sequences made up an early release that covered under 750 HLA-typed donors. Every discovery cohort repertoire had been produced on one sequencing platform. In addition to the first cohort of around 670 subjects, a separate validation cohort of under 150 different subjects was used. Rather than using new phenotypic data, the later analysis identified candidate immune exposures from TCR beta sequences and from how often those sequences occurred across donors. A later genetic analysis used genome-wide SNP genotypes for about 60% of the 666 donors, treating that subset as a discovery cohort. A later analysis re-examined previously published TCR beta repertoires from 600 to 700 donors and added high-resolution HLA genotyping to investigate patterns of TCR occurrence. Because of strong linkage in the cohort, five DR-DQ haplotypes were treated as single units for association and clustering. Donor age, sex, ethnicity and CMV serostatus were compiled together with the repertoire data. Typing coverage varied by locus: roughly 620-640 donors for A, B, C, DRB1 and DQB1; approximately 500 for DQA1; 600 to 610 for DPA1; about 450 for DPB1. An earlier analysis of about 600 of the donors used high-throughput TCR beta sequencing to judge whether each TCR beta V gene segment behaved as functional or pseudogenic. The genetic ancestry cluster associated with self-reported Caucasian donors included 70% to 85% of the roughly 410 genotyped donors. HLA typing included class I and class II loci at four-digit resolution. The research as a whole found: Three of the identified cytomegalovirus-associated TCR beta chains were confirmed in vitro to be specific for cytomegalovirus antigens. The presence/absence analyses assumed that sequencing depth was roughly uniform across donors, and that assumption may not be true. In a later analysis, several top co-occurrence clusters were reported to appear linked to parvovirus B19, influenza, CMV and Epstein-Barr virus. Because counts were too low, roughly 18 rarely observed V segments, including chromosome 9 orphons, were left out of the earlier analysis of 587 of the donors. Linkage disequilibrium might explain the correlated functional status among segregating V segments, but an unknown experimental factor could not be ruled out. Immune exposure information for the cohort was limited to CMV serostatus. The classifier was reported to diagnose cytomegalovirus status with high specificity and sensitivity in both the original and validation cohorts. Because some donors lacked HLA typing at each locus, the association tests relied only on the typed subset. Assigning TCR associations to individual alleles was difficult when HLA alleles, especially DR and DQ, strongly co-occurred. In a later genetic analysis, fewer N-insertions in productive TCRs were reported among donors in an Asian-associated ancestry cluster than the approximately 670-donor mean. A further reported finding was that TCR beta sequences accurately predicted the HLA-A and HLA-B alleles for most subjects in the first cohort. At a false discovery rate of 0.05, a later analysis linked under 20,000 TCR beta sequences to specific HLA alleles. Compared with equally common non-associated chains, HLA-associated TCR beta chains in a later analysis were more clonally expanded and had lower generation probabilities. Some IMGT-functional V segments, including TRBV6-2 and TRBV6-3, could not be told apart with the 87-base-pair reads, so those segments were excluded. A later analysis found that TCR association rates varied across HLA loci, with DRB1 alleles showing the most associated TCRs and HLA-C alleles the fewest. The authors suggested that the approach could potentially be generalized to other disease states and immunological phenotypes. Broadly in line with IMGT annotations, most TCR beta V segments showed up in productive rearrangements about 87% or about 30% of the time in an earlier analysis of several hundred of the donors. The study listed around 160 TCR beta chains as associated with cytomegalovirus. In a later analysis, most CMV-associated TCR beta chains were found to appear HLA-restricted, with HLA associations seemingly driven largely by CMV exposure. Across donors, most TCR sequences were observed very rarely, whereas some public TCRs were present in many individuals. V-gene and J-gene trimming of TCR beta chains was associated with a missense DCLRE1C variant in a later genetic analysis, and the association was replicated in an independent cohort. This cohort had only TCR beta chains sequenced, and the lack of alpha or paired-chain data limited which features could be detected. A cluster of highly shared sequence variants was judged likely to represent a technical artifact of the sequencing pipeline.

In total, approximately 610 healthy bone marrow donors made up the cohort. At the time of sampling, every cohort member was nominally healthy, though immune exposures that went unrecorded were likely present. The donor tested CMV seropositive and was one of the 289 seropositive cohort members. Each donor provided a peripheral blood sample, and peripheral blood mononuclear cells were used for TCR beta sequencing. The Qiagen DNeasy Blood Extraction Kit was used to extract genomic DNA from the blood cell samples. Looking up the germline V gene yields CDR1 SGHTA and CDR2 FQGNSA. Here V drops 9 bases and J drops 7 bases, and the junction holds 11 bases not matched to any gene. Measured from the cysteine to the phenylalanine, the CDR3 is 14 residues long. Left in the record is the CDR3 DNA by itself, 42 bases read in frame from the first base. Worth noting for this clone: The target of this receptor is not known. Base qualities were left out, and no much larger clone turns up one base away.

The library was obtained by the immunoSEQ multiplex PCR assay. A mixture of 60 forward primers for TCR Vbeta segments and 13 reverse primers for TCR Jbeta segments was used in the multiplex PCR. A multiplex PCR assay on genomic DNA amplified the CDR3 region of rearranged TCR beta genes. The Illumina HiSeq System was used to sequence the amplified TCR beta libraries as 87-base-pair reads. The source study handled its data this way. A later analysis counted approximately 84 million unique TCR beta chains across the 650 to 700 repertoires, and some 11 million of these chains were shared by at least two donors. To remove PCR and sequencing errors, raw reads were error-corrected and collapsed into unique sequences using a nearest-neighbor algorithm that merged closely related sequences. V, D and J gene segments were assigned by aligning CDR3 sequences to IMGT reference sequences. For a sequence to be retained, a match of at least six nucleotides to both a V gene segment and a J gene segment was required. A rearrangement counted as productive if the CDR3 had no stop codons and remained in frame with V and J, and every other rearrangement counted as non-productive. CDR3 was defined according to IMGT convention as the region running from the second conserved V-encoded cysteine to the conserved J-encoded phenylalanine. Sequences without an unambiguous match to a single V gene segment were excluded from the earlier analysis of about 640 of the donors. In an earlier analysis of several hundred of the donors, V segments were called functional above 56.7% productive rearrangements and were called segregating when the between-donor standard deviation exceeded 5%. To diagnose cytomegalovirus status from the catalog of TCR beta chain sequences, a statistical classification framework was built. V and J gene assignment, in a later analysis, came from comparing TCR nucleotide sequences with IMGT/GENE-DB human TR gene sequences. Using the TCRdist pipeline, a later analysis assigned CDR3 sequences along with most-parsimonious VDJ recombination scenarios. In a later analysis, each TCR beta chain was defined by its CDR3 amino acid sequence together with its V-gene family, and reads without a unique V-gene family were excluded. A later analysis removed 450 to 600 highly shared, low-generation-probability nucleotide sequences to deal with suspected cross-contamination and a sequencing artifact. In a later analysis, a clonal expansion index was calculated for each public chain from normalized within-repertoire ranks of inferred template counts. In a later analysis, generation probabilities were computed with a VDJ recombination model fitted to out-of-frame rearrangements, and the resulting probabilities were checked against IGoR. A later analysis scored TCR-TCR, TCR-HLA and TCR-CMV co-occurrence with hypergeometric tests, applying a repertoire-size bias correction to TCR pairs. False discovery rates were estimated in a later analysis by permuting HLA or CMV assignments 20 times. A later analysis grouped co-occurring TCRs with DBSCAN, adding TCRdist sequence similarity when clustering within HLA-allele-positive subsets. For co-occurrence clustering, repertoires with fewer than 30,000 or more than 120,000 public chains were excluded, along with a handful of repertoires with anomalous nucleotide sharing. The immuneACCESS repertoire file appears here via TCRdb, limited to in-frame rearrangements. These files lack a portion of the clones; in checked studies, under half of the deficit traces to unresolved V genes, and the cause of the others is not known. Clonal size and the V and J genes are those of that table, whereas D and trimming came from the DNA. This sample is represented by 90,000 or so clones; around 80% of them were singletons. Around 4.4% of the sample goes to the ten largest clones.

The V gene is TRBV7-2 and the J gene is TRBJ2-1; 8 central nucleotides agree with TRBD2. The source material was PBMCs. The source is a male donor in good health and CMV-seropositive. At the DNA level, the sequence is TGTGCCAGTGTAAGGGCGGGGGGCCGTAATGAGCAGTTCTTC. It translates to CASVRAGGRNEQFF.